This passage covers 25 T cell receptor beta chains from one sample sequenced in a study of cytomegalovirus exposure and HLA in healthy donors. The PCR was carried out with 60 Vbeta primers and 13 Jbeta primers. Profiling relied on immunoSEQ multiplex PCR, and the TCRdb table lists in-frame clones only, not all of them. The sample has approximately 92,000 clones, under 85% seen once. The specimen was PBMCs. The receptors derive from a man in his forties or fifties in good health and CMV-seropositive.

J is TRBJ1-1 and V is TRBV28; D call uncertain. Germline-derived CDR1 and CDR2 are MDHEN and SYDVKM. V was pared by 6 bases and J by 0 bases, with 11 bases between. This CDR3 region has 14 residues. The CDR3 sequence is CASRNSGLNTEAFF. CDR3 bases: TGTGCCAGCAGGAACTCCGGTCTGAACACTGAAGCTTTCTTT.

The J gene is TRBJ1-1, the V gene TRBV29-1; unclear D gene. The V and J ends lost 1 base and 10 bases respectively, with 10 bases between them. CDR3 size: 11 residues. Germline V gene lookup returns CDR1 SQVTM and CDR2 ANQGSEA. The CDR3 spells CSVEGTPGAFF. The CDR3 DNA sequence: TGCAGCGTTGAAGGGACTCCGGGAGCTTTCTTT. Variable domain in full (rest from reference TRBV29-1 and TRBJ1-1): SAVISQKPSRDICQRGTSLTIQCQVDSQVTMMFWYRQQPGQSLTLIATANQGSEATYESGFVIDKFPISRPNLTFSTLTVSNMSPEDSSIYLCSVEGTPGAFFGQGTRLTVV.

As regards this clone: Relative to the germline gene, one junction end is altered; a read error may explain this. The chain joins TRBV7-7 to TRBJ1-1; TRBD1 is a possible D gene (5 bases). This CDR3 has 13 residues. CDR1 is SSHAT, CDR2 FNYEAQ, per germline (reference sequence). The CDR3: CASSLGANTEAFF. The CDR3 DNA sequence: TGTGCTAGCAGCTTAGGGGCGAACACTGAAGCTTTCTTT. The full variable domain, its missing parts supplied by reference TRBV7-7 and TRBJ1-1, is GAGVSQSPRYKVTKRGQDVTLRCDPISSHATLYWYQQALGQGPEFLTYFNYEAQPDKSGLPSDRFSAERPEGSISTLTIQRTEQRDSAMYRCASSLGANTEAFFGQGTRLTVV.

This sequence joins TRBV10-3 and TRBJ2-1; tentatively, D is TRBD1 (6 bases). Germline CDR1 and CDR2: ENHRY and SYGVKD. Trimming shortened V by 0 bases and J by 8 bases, and 8 bases separated the two germline ends. CDR3 length equals 13 residues. CDR3 DNA: TGTGCCATCAGTGAGTCTCAGGGGTATGAGCAGTTCTTC. Translated, it gives CAISESQGYEQFF.

This clone was observed a single time. This chain links TRBV7-2 with TRBJ1-2; 12 bases are shared with TRBD1. The germline gives CDR1 SGHTA, CDR2 FQGNSA. V was clipped by 4 bases and J by 6 bases; unmatched bases: 9. The CDR3 has 16 residues. CDR3 in amino acids: CASSSPTRDRGHGYTF. CDR3 DNA: TGTGCCAGCAGCTCGCCAACCCGGGACAGGGGGCATGGCTACACCTTC. The full variable domain, with the rest looked up from reference TRBV7-2 and TRBJ1-2, is GAGVSQSPSNKVTEKGKDVELRCDPISGHTALYWYRQSLGQGLEFLIYFQGNSAPDKSGLPSDRFSAERTGGSVSTLTIQRTQQEDSAVYLCASSSPTRDRGHGYTFGSGTRLTVV.

The genes are TRBV19 and TRBJ1-4; the D is unclear. The germline CDR1 and CDR2 sequences are LNHDA and SQIVND (reference sequence). This CDR3 has 15 amino acids. V lost 6 bases and J 5 bases, leaving 16 bases between the germline ends. CDR3 in amino acids: CASSTYSGENEKLFF. CDR3 nucleotide sequence: TGTGCCAGTAGCACATACTCCGGAGAGAATGAAAAACTGTTTTTT.

V gene TRBV25-1 combines with J gene TRBJ1-2, with D perhaps matching TRBD1 (6 bases). This CDR3 contains 14 residues. CDR1 MGHDK and CDR2 SYGVNS come from the germline V gene. V lost 1 base and J lost 8, with 14 bases in between. The CDR3 sequence is CASSESSGARGYTF. The DNA of the CDR3 is TGTGCCAGCAGTGAATCATCAGGGGCTAGAGGCTACACCTTC.

This chain uses TRBV7-3 with TRBJ2-2; 9 positions agree with TRBD1. This CDR3 has 18 residues. V shed 0 bases and J 4 bases; nucleotides not matched to a gene: 9. Germline V gene sequence: CDR1 SGHTA, CDR2 FQGTGA. This CDR3 reads CASSLTYAGQGATGELFF. The CDR3 nucleotides are TGTGCCAGCAGCTTAACCTACGCGGGACAGGGTGCCACCGGGGAGCTGTTTTTT.

This clone came up a few times. The chain employs TRBV6-1 and TRBJ2-3; D gene unclear. The V end was cut by 4 bases, the J end by 0 bases, with 5 bases between. The germline gives CDR1 MNHNS, CDR2 SASEGT. The CDR3 is made up of 13 amino acids. This CDR3 is CASSAVSTDTQYF. For the CDR3, the DNA is TGTGCCAGCAGTGCTGTTAGCACAGATACGCAGTATTTT.

The genes are TRBV7-8 and TRBJ2-2, with 11 bases identical to TRBD2. The CDR3 covers 16 residues. With V trimmed by 5 bases and J by 1 base, 3 bases remained unmatched. Germline V CDR1 and CDR2: SGHVS, FQNEAQ. CDR3 coding DNA: TGTGCCAGCAGCCAACTAGCGGGGGTGAACACCGGGGAGCTGTTTTTT. This codes for CASSQLAGVNTGELFF.

The J gene is TRBJ2-7, the V gene TRBV7-3; D perhaps matches TRBD1 (6 bases). Germline V gene lookup returns CDR1 SGHTA and CDR2 FQGTGA. The ends were cut back, 2 bases at V and 0 bases at J, with 8 bases in the middle. The CDR3 runs 14 residues. The CDR3 protein is CASSLGQSSYEQYF. The DNA for the CDR3 is TGTGCCAGCAGCTTAGGACAGAGCTCCTACGAGCAGTACTTC.

Regarding this clone: The same CDR3 arises from other DNA sequences in this sample as well. J is TRBJ1-5 and V is TRBV7-2; D call uncertain. CDR1 SGHTA and CDR2 FQGNSA come from the germline V gene. The CDR3 sequence is 15 residues long. Deletions cut 1 base from V and 0 bases from J, with 7 bases between. The CDR3 DNA sequence: TGTGCCAGCAGCTTAGGCGGGATTAGCAATCAGCCCCAGCATTTT. Translating gives CASSLGGISNQPQHF.

The chain carries TRBV5-4 and TRBJ2-5; 10 bases are a match to TRBD2. The germline V gene encodes CDR1 SGHNT and CDR2 YYREEE (reference sequence). The CDR3 totals 17 residues. V lost 1 base and J lost 1; bases outside the gene matches: 7. As DNA, the CDR3 is TGTGCCAGCAGCTTGAAACTCAGCGGGGGGGGCCAAGAGACCCAGTACTTC. Translating it yields CASSLKLSGGGQETQYF.

On this clone: Additional DNA sequences in this sample encode the identical CDR3. The rearrangement joins TRBV5-1 to TRBJ2-5; no clear D gene. CDR1 and CDR2 (germline): SGHRS, YFSETQ. The CDR3 loop spans 11 amino acids. Trimming pared 5 bases from V and 1 base from J, leaving 3 bases between. The CDR3 DNA is TGCGCCAGCAGTCTCCAAGAGACCCAGTACTTC. Its protein product is CASSLQETQYF.

The rearrangement links TRBV7-8 to TRBJ2-5; possibly TRBD1 for D (6 bases). This CDR3 has 14 residues. Germline loops: CDR1 SGHVS, CDR2 FQNEAQ. The V end lost 5 bases, the J end lost 1 base, and 11 bases lay between the germline ends. This CDR3 is CASSPTGRQETQYF. CDR3 nucleotides: TGTGCCAGCAGCCCGACAGGCCGCCAAGAGACCCAGTACTTC.

CDR3 coding DNA: TGTGCCTGGAGTCGGGGAAACTCTGGAAACACCATATATTTT. Its translation is CAWSRGNSGNTIYF. The chain uses TRBV30 and TRBJ1-3; D is undetermined. Germline assignment: CDR1 GTSNPN and CDR2 SVGIG (reference sequence). V dropped 2 bases and J dropped 0 bases, with 8 bases sitting between them. The CDR3 totals 14 residues. Variable domain in full (rest from reference TRBV30 and TRBJ1-3): SQTIHQWPATLVQPVGSPLSLECTVEGTSNPNLYWYRQAAGRGLQLLFYSVGIGQISSEVPQNLSASRPQDRQFILSSKKLLLSDSGFYLCAWSRGNSGNTIYFGEGSWLTVV.

A note on this clone: A read error may account for a junction end that differs from germline. The genes are TRBV5-1 and TRBJ1-2; 10 positions match TRBD1. CDR1 is SGHRS, CDR2 YFSETQ, per germline. CDR3 length equals 12 residues. CDR3 nucleotides: TGCGCCAGCTCCGGACAGGGGGATGGCTACCCCTTC. Translating gives CASSGQGDGYPF.

This clone was recorded only once. CDR3 amino acids: CASSPGFLYGYTF. The CDR3 nucleotides read TGTGCCAGTAGTCCAGGGTTTCTCTATGGCTACACCTTC. This chain joins TRBV19 and TRBJ1-2; possible D gene TRBD1, 5 bases. Germline V lookup: CDR1 LNHDA, CDR2 SQIVND (reference sequence). The V gene lost 5 bases and the J gene lost 4 bases, with 11 bases spanning the gap. The CDR3 has 13 residues.

The V gene is TRBV18, the J gene TRBJ2-3, with TRBD1 matching 10 bases. The CDR3 has 15 amino acids. Germline-derived CDR1 and CDR2 are KGHSH and LQKENI. Trimming cost V 5 bases and J 14 bases; bases outside gene matches: 16. The CDR3 nucleotides read TGTGCCAGCTCATCGGGCGGAGGACAGGGGGGCCAGCGGTATTTT. Protein product: CASSSGGGQGGQRYF. The variable domain in full, completed from reference TRBV18 and TRBJ2-3, reads NAGVMQNPRHLVRRRGQEARLRCSPMKGHSHVYWYRQLPEEGLKFMVYLQKENIIDESGMPKERFSAEFPKEGPSILRIQQVVRGDSAAYFCASSSGGGQGGQRYFGPGTRLTVL.

This clone was observed once. This chain joins TRBV13 and TRBJ2-7, with a possible D match to TRBD1 (6 bases). V gave up 4 bases and J gave up 2 bases, with 12 bases separating them. The CDR3 covers 14 residues. Germline loops: CDR1 PRHDT, CDR2 FYEKMQ (reference sequence). The CDR3 region is CASSSSGAPYEQYF. The DNA of the CDR3 is TGTGCCAGCAGCTCCTCAGGGGCGCCCTACGAGCAGTACTTC. The full variable domain, in which reference TRBV13 and TRBJ2-7 provide the parts outside the CDR3, is AAGVIQSPRHLIKEKRETATLKCYPIPRHDTVYWYQQGPGQDPQFLISFYEKMQSDKGSIPDRFSAQQFSDYHSELNMSSLELGDSALYFCASSSSGAPYEQYFGPGTRLTVT.

The chain couples TRBV14 to TRBJ2-7; D uncertain. CDR3 length equals 13 residues. V lost 4 bases, J lost 1 base, and 8 bases lay in between. Looked up from germline, CDR1 is SGHDN and CDR2 is FVKESK. Here the CDR3 DNA reads TGTGCCAGCAGCCCCGGAGTGTCCTACGAGCAGTACTTC. Protein product: CASSPGVSYEQYF.

This rearrangement joins TRBV11-3 to TRBJ1-2, with 9 bases that match TRBD1. The V gene's germline CDR1 is SGHNT and CDR2 YENEEA. The CDR3 has 16 residues. J lost 2 bases, V lost 6 bases, and 10 bases had no gene match. CDR3 sequence: CASRRDRAPGNYGYTF. CDR3 nucleotides: TGTGCCAGCAGAAGGGACAGGGCTCCGGGGAACTATGGCTACACCTTC.

V usage is TRBV7-9 and J usage is TRBJ2-5; D is possibly TRBD2 (7 bases). V lost 5 bases and J lost 5, with 21 bases in between. The germline gives CDR1 SEHNR, CDR2 FQNEAQ (reference sequence). The CDR3 extends over 16 amino acids. CDR3 sequence reads: CASSPFSVGGLETQYF. Written as DNA, the CDR3 is TGTGCCAGCAGCCCGTTCAGCGTGGGGGGGCTGGAGACCCAGTACTTC.

The sample holds a few counts of this clone. The rearrangement joins TRBV4-3 to TRBJ2-5; the match to TRBD2 covers 14 bases. The J call may be wrong; the DNA end is better matched by TRBJ2-7. Germline V gene data show CDR1 as LGHNA and CDR2 as YSLEER. The CDR3 has 19 residues. The CDR3 nucleotides read TGCGCCAGCAGCCCCCGGACTAGCGGGGGGCTTGGGCGTAGCTACGAGCAGTACTTC. It translates to CASSPRTSGGLGRSYEQYF.

The table lists this clone with a few counts. The chain employs TRBV2 and TRBJ1-6, with D perhaps matching TRBD1 (6 bases). CDR1 is SNHLY, CDR2 FYNNEI, per germline. The V end lost 10 bases, the J end lost 7 bases, and 14 bases lay between the germline ends. The CDR3 length is 13 residues. The CDR3 sequence: CATMDGQNSPLHF. The CDR3 coding sequence is TGTGCCACCATGGACGGACAGAATTCACCCCTCCACTTT.